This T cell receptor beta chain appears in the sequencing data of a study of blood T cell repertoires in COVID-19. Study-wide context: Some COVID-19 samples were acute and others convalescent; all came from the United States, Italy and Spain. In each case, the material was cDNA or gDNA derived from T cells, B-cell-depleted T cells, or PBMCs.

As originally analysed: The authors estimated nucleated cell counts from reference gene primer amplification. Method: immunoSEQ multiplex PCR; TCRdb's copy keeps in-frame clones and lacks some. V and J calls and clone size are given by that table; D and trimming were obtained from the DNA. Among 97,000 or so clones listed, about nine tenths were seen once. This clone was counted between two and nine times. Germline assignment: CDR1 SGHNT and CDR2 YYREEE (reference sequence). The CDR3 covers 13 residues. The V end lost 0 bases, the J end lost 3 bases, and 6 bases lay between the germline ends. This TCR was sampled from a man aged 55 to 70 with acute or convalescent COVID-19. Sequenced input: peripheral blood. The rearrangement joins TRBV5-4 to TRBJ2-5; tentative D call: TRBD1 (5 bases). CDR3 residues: CASSLDRKETQYF. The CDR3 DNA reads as TGTGCCAGCAGCTTGGACAGGAAAGAGACCCAGTACTTC.